A single sample gave rise to the 4 T cell receptor beta chains below, sequenced in a study of response to subunit inactivated influenza vaccine (dated 2018 in TCRdb). Preparation of the library involved RT-PCR. The instrument was an Illumina HiSeq 2500. TCRdb reanalyzed the raw reads on its own, using fastp at Q25 for trimming and MiXCR for clone calling, and kept in-frame beta chains. CDR3 protein duplicates are merged, each entry listing the most common genes and DNA. In this sample the table shows more than 550,000 distinct CDR3 sequences, 10% to 15% of which occur a single time. Roughly a tenth of the sample is in the top ten clones. The source material was PBMCs from blood, sampled on the day of vaccination. Receptors were obtained from a man aged 50 to 59 who received an inactivated influenza vaccine. Donor details come from another sample of the same person, matched by shared clones.

This clonotype came up a few times. The chain is built from TRBV11-1 and TRBJ2-1, with 14 bases fitting TRBD2. Germline V gene sequence: CDR1 SGHAT, CDR2 FQDESV (reference sequence). J gave up 9 bases and V 5 bases, and 6 bases lay outside the gene matches. The CDR3 totals 15 residues. The CDR3 DNA reads TGTGCCAGCAGCCGACTAGCGGGAGGGCGAAGTGAGCAGTTCTTC. Protein product: CASSRLAGGRSEQFF.

This clonotype was observed a handful of times. This chain links TRBV30 with TRBJ2-7, with D possibly TRBD1 on 5 matching bases. From germline, CDR1 is GTSNPN and CDR2 SVGIG (reference sequence). Trimming took 0 bases from V and 2 from J, leaving 8 bases between them. The CDR3 has 13 residues. The CDR3 reads CAWSVPGTYEQYF. The CDR3 coding sequence is TGTGCCTGGAGTGTACCAGGGACCTACGAGCAGTACTTC.

This chain uses TRBV30 with TRBJ2-7; TRBD2 aligns across 8 bases. The V gene's germline CDR1 is GTSNPN and CDR2 SVGIG (reference sequence). CDR3 size: 16 residues. The junction had 10 bases not matched to a gene; V was cut back by 1 base and J by 2 bases. The CDR3 reads CAWSGYGLAATYEQYF. The DNA for the CDR3 is TGTGCCTGGAGTGGATATGGACTAGCAGCTACCTACGAGCAGTACTTC.

The V gene is TRBV7-8, the J gene TRBJ2-1; 7 bases map to TRBD2. Looked up from germline, CDR1 is SGHVS and CDR2 is FQNEAQ. The CDR3 extends over 16 amino acids. The J segment lost 3 bases and the V segment lost 2 bases, leaving 7 bases of the junction unmatched. The DNA of the CDR3 is TGTGCCAGCAGCTTACTTGAGCGGGGATTCTACAATGAGCAGTTCTTC. Its translation is CASSLLERGFYNEQFF.